This record looks at one T cell receptor beta chain sequence and its context. Researchers ran the PCR with 60 Vbeta and 13 Jbeta primers. Data came from immunoSEQ multiplex PCR; TCRdb stores just in-frame clones and leaves some out. The sample has tens of thousands of clones; approximately 79% are singletons. Germline values: CDR1 LNHDA, CDR2 SQIVND (reference sequence). The CDR3 consists of 14 residues. V dropped 5 bases and J dropped 5 bases, with 15 bases sitting between them. These data come from a study of cytomegalovirus exposure and HLA in healthy donors. The J gene is TRBJ2-5, the V gene TRBV19, with D maybe TRBD2 (6 bases). Sequenced: PBMCs. The receptor comes from a woman between 40 and 50 years old in good health and CMV-seronegative. The CDR3 DNA follows: TGTGCCAGTAGTCCGACTAGTTGGAGGGAGACCCAGTACTTC. Protein product: CASSPTSWRETQYF. Full variable domain (remainder filled in from reference TRBV19 and TRBJ2-5): DGGITQSPKYLFRKEGQNVTLSCEQNLNHDAMYWYRQDPGQGLRLIYYSQIVNDFQKGDIAEGYSVSREKKESFPLTVTSAQKNPTAFYLCASSPTSWRETQYFGPGTRLLVL.